A selection of T cell receptor beta chains follows, all from one sample in a study of blood T cell repertoires in COVID-19. Profiling relied on immunoSEQ multiplex PCR, and the TCRdb table lists in-frame clones only, not all of them. The repertoire holds around 230,000 clones, with around 80% as singletons. The sequenced material came from PBMCs or T cells enriched from blood (not recorded which). The receptors shown here come from a man in his forties who had recovered from COVID-19. Both conserved end residues are trimmed from each CDR3.

V	length	J	CDR3
TRBV3-1/TRBV3-2	12	TRBJ1-1	ASSRRGWDTEAF
TRBV19	9	TRBJ2-1	ASSRRNEQF
TRBV18	12	TRBJ1-1	ASSPLGQGMVAF
TRBV12-3/TRBV12-4	11	TRBJ1-5	ASSFTGPGPQH
TRBV6-1	11	TRBJ1-4	ASSEGGYEKLF
TRBV5-4	12	TRBJ1-1	ASSPRTGNTEAF
TRBV7-2	14	TRBJ2-5	ASSLRGVLKRETQY
TRBV5-6	14	TRBJ1-1	ASSLAGTSRNTEAF
TRBV28	9	TRBJ2-1	ASSPVNEQF
TRBV4-1	12	TRBJ1-2	ASSQAAGANGYT
TRBV2	13	TRBJ2-2	ASRGAGSNTGELF
TRBV5-1	13	TRBJ1-1	ASSLVPGGNTEAF
TRBV7-2	12	TRBJ1-2	ASSFPDRIYGYT
TRBV19	12	TRBJ2-5	ASSIMSSGETQY
TRBV4-3	15	TRBJ1-6	ASSQVFSVLDNSPLH
TRBV10-3	13	TRBJ1-2	AISRDTWRNYGYT
TRBV7-8	15	TRBJ2-4	ASSLGAGVARKNIQY
TRBV10-2	12	TRBJ2-1	ASSGTSGYNEQF
TRBV18	13	TRBJ1-1	ASSPPRTQNTEAF
TRBV28	13	TRBJ2-5	ASSLRLAQEETQY
TRBV6-5	13	TRBJ2-7	ASRRWDRDSYEQY
TRBV15	12	TRBJ2-7	ATSWGRSSYEQY
TRBV4-1	15	TRBJ1-6	ASSHDSDRAKGSPLH
TRBV7-9	11	TRBJ2-5	ASTPPFQETQY
TRBV28	11	TRBJ1-2	ASSSGGRVGYT
TRBV15	13	TRBJ1-4	ATSRVRQKDEKLF
TRBV19	14	TRBJ2-2	ASSIKGGANTGELF
TRBV4-1	11	TRBJ1-2	ASSPTGTYGYT
TRBV15	14	TRBJ1-3	ATSRGDRASGNTIY
TRBV10-3	10	TRBJ2-1	AISETGNEQF
TRBV7-3	14	TRBJ1-1	ASSLTPGGLPTEAF
TRBV7-2	12	TRBJ1-1	ASSWGGMNTEAF
TRBV7-8	12	TRBJ2-7	ASSLTQGSYEQY
TRBV5-8	15	TRBJ1-5	ASSAPGERASNQPQH
TRBV20-1	14	TRBJ2-5	SASVVQRGVRETQY
TRBV27	15	TRBJ2-3	ASSLLSGSGSTDTQY
TRBV20-1	9	TRBJ2-7	SVASSYEQY
TRBV14	12	TRBJ2-5	ASSPYRGSETQY
TRBV27	14	TRBJ2-1	ASSLYASGGAIEQF
TRBV19	12	TRBJ2-1	ASRDLTGSNEQF
TRBV7-9	14	TRBJ2-1	ASSSRLAASYNEQF
TRBV6-5	13	TRBJ1-6	ASKKIQGSDSPLH
TRBV5-1	13	TRBJ2-7	ASSSQDHAGDEQY
TRBV2	10	TRBJ2-7	ASREESYEQY
TRBV6-5	10	TRBJ2-7	ASRSGGSEQY
TRBV7-3	12	TRBJ2-7	ASSPGARGHEQY
TRBV28	10	TRBJ2-1	ASSFGVGEQF
TRBV7-3	14	TRBJ1-4	ASSLRRAGTNEKLF
TRBV7-8	10	TRBJ1-2	ASSLADYGYT
TRBV5-1	13	TRBJ1-2	ASSPGQGAWNGYT
TRBV7-7	11	TRBJ2-1	ASSGGSSYEQF
TRBV19	18	TRBJ2-1	ASSIRGGRERKRTANEQF
TRBV6-6	15	TRBJ1-6	ASSLLSDRVANSPLH